The T cell receptor (beta chain) described here comes from a study of blood T cell repertoires in COVID-19. TCRdb's copy holds only in-frame clones and misses some; the assay was immunoSEQ multiplex PCR. The data hold 68,000 or so clones, with approximately 80% observed a single time. With 5 bases clipped from V and 1 base from J, the junction kept 12 bases outside the gene matches. The CDR3 is 18 amino acids. CDR1 is SGHTA, CDR2 FQGNSA, per germline. The chain carries TRBV7-2 and TRBJ2-2; 8 positions match TRBD1. Sequencing was done on a sample of peripheral blood. This clonotype was obtained from a human donor in a cohort sampled during active COVID-19. CDR3 amino acids: CASSASPRTGRNTGELFF. The DNA of the CDR3 is TGTGCCAGCAGCGCCTCTCCCCGGACAGGGCGGAACACCGGGGAGCTGTTTTTT.